Below are 11 T cell receptor beta chains sequenced from a single sample in a study of cytomegalovirus exposure and HLA in healthy donors. Using immunoSEQ multiplex PCR, the repertoire was profiled, and TCRdb retains in-frame clones only, with some absent. The sample records tens of thousands of clones, under 95% being singletons. The sequenced sample was PBMCs. Source of these receptors: a woman in her late teens or twenties in good health and CMV-seronegative.

The chain employs TRBV9 and TRBJ2-5; D perhaps matches TRBD1 (6 bases). Looked up from germline, CDR1 is SGDLS and CDR2 is YYNGEE. The CDR3 spans 16 residues. V was trimmed by 0 bases and J by 1 base, leaving 13 bases between them. CDR3 DNA sequence: TGTGCCAGCAGCGTAGGGGGGCGACAGGTCCAAGAGACCCAGTACTTC. Translation gives CASSVGGRQVQETQYF.

This chain joins TRBV27 and TRBJ2-5; 12 bases match TRBD2. The CDR3 extends over 15 amino acids. Germline CDR1 is MNHEY and CDR2 is SMNVEV (reference sequence). V shed 4 bases, J shed 4 bases, and the junction held 4 bases outside the gene matches. CDR3 loop: CASSSSGGASETQYF. CDR3 nucleotide sequence: TGTGCCAGCAGTTCTAGCGGGGGGGCGTCAGAGACCCAGTACTTC.

This chain connects TRBV12-5 to TRBJ1-2; D possibly corresponds to TRBD1 (6 bases). V lost 6 bases and J lost 4, with 9 bases in between. This CDR3 is built from 12 residues. Looked up from germline, CDR1 is LGHNT and CDR2 is FRNRAP. The CDR3 DNA follows: TGTGCTAGTGGGGCGGACAGCTATGGCTACACCTTC. Encoded protein: CASGADSYGYTF. Looking up the rest from reference TRBV12-5 and TRBJ1-2 gives the full variable domain: DARVTQTPRHKVTEMGQEVTMRCQPILGHNTVFWYRQTMMQGLELLAYFRNRAPLDDSGMPKDRFSAEMPDATLATLKIQPSEPRDSAVYFCASGADSYGYTFGSGTRLTVV.

The rearrangement uses TRBV6-1 and TRBJ1-5, with a possible D match to TRBD1 (6 bases). Germline V CDR1 and CDR2: MNHNS, SASEGT. The length of the CDR3 is 15 residues. Trimming removed 6 bases at V and 1 base at J, with 13 bases between. The CDR3: CASSLYRESNQPQHF. The DNA for the CDR3 is TGTGCCAGCAGCCTATACAGGGAAAGCAATCAGCCCCAGCATTTT.

This clone was found once. The chain joins TRBV14 to TRBJ1-1; perhaps TRBD1 as D (5 bases). With 6 bases removed from V and 1 base from J, the gap between germline ends came to 9 bases. Germline-derived CDR1 and CDR2 are SGHDN and FVKESK. This CDR3 spans 13 amino acids. In DNA, the CDR3 is TGTGCCAGCAGTCGCAGGGAGAACACTGAAGCTTTCTTT. It encodes CASSRRENTEAFF.

The CDR3 DNA reads as TGCAGCGTCCATGGGACTAGCGGTACCTACGAGCAGTACTTC. Encoded protein: CSVHGTSGTYEQYF. The genes are TRBV29-1 and TRBJ2-7; 11 bases line up with TRBD2. The CDR3 consists of 14 residues. CDR1 is SQVTM, CDR2 ANQGSEA, per germline. V trimming: 6 bases; J trimming: 2 bases; junction bases outside the gene matches: 6.

This chain connects TRBV5-8 to TRBJ1-2; D may be TRBD1 (6 bases). The CDR3 sequence is 15 residues long. Trimming left V 4 bases short and J 4 bases short, with 17 bases between. Germline CDR1 reads SGHTS; CDR2 reads YDEGEE. The CDR3 sequence is CASSKLLTGIYGYTF. Here the CDR3 DNA reads TGTGCCAGCAGCAAGCTTCTGACAGGAATCTATGGCTACACCTTC.

The chain joins TRBV29-1 to TRBJ1-2; TRBD1 aligns across 7 bases. The germline CDR1 and CDR2 sequences are SQVTM and ANQGSEA. CDR3 length: 13 amino acids. V was pared by 7 bases and J by 5 bases, with 10 bases of the junction left unmatched. The chain's CDR3 is CSANRGSGYGYTF. CDR3 DNA: TGCAGCGCTAACAGGGGTTCGGGATATGGCTACACCTTC.

J is TRBJ2-4 and V is TRBV7-8, with TRBD1 matching 8 bases. The germline V gene encodes CDR1 SGHVS and CDR2 FQNEAQ. The CDR3 is made up of 13 amino acids. With V trimmed by 5 bases and J by 7 bases, 4 bases remained unmatched. CDR3 DNA sequence: TGTGCCAGCAGCCCCACAGGGGGTAACATTCAGTACTTC. This sequence encodes CASSPTGGNIQYF.

V usage is TRBV4-1 and J usage is TRBJ2-7; possibly TRBD1 for D (6 bases). V was clipped by 6 bases and J by 6 bases, with 15 bases between them. Germline V CDR1 and CDR2: MGHRA, YSYEKL. The CDR3 consists of 13 residues. CDR3 nucleotides: TGCGCCAGCAGTGCAACAGGGACGGGCGAGCAGTACTTC. Translation gives CASSATGTGEQYF.

V usage is TRBV4-2 and J usage is TRBJ1-1; TRBD1 matches at 8 bases. The V gene's germline CDR1 is LGHNA and CDR2 YNFKEQ. Unmatched junction bases numbered 9, after V lost 1 base and J lost 5 bases. This CDR3 region has 16 residues. This chain's CDR3 is CASSQVGQGMVTEAFF. DNA of the CDR3: TGTGCCAGCAGCCAAGTCGGACAGGGTATGGTGACTGAAGCTTTCTTT.